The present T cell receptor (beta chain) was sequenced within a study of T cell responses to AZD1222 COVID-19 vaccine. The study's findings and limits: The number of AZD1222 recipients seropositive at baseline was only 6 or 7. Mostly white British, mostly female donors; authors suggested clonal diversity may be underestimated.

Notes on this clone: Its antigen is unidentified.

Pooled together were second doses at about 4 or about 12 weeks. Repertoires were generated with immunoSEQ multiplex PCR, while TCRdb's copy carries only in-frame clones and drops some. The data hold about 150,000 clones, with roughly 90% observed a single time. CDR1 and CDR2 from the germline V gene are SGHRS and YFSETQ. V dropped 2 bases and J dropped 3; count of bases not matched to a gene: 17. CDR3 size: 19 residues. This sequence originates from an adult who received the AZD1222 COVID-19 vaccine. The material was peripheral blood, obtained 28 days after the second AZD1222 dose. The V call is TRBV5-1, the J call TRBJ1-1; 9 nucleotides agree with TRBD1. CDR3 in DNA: TGCGCCAGCAGCTTTCACGGCCCGGGACAGGGAGGTGGATACACTGAAGCTTTCTTT. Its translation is CASSFHGPGQGGGYTEAFF.